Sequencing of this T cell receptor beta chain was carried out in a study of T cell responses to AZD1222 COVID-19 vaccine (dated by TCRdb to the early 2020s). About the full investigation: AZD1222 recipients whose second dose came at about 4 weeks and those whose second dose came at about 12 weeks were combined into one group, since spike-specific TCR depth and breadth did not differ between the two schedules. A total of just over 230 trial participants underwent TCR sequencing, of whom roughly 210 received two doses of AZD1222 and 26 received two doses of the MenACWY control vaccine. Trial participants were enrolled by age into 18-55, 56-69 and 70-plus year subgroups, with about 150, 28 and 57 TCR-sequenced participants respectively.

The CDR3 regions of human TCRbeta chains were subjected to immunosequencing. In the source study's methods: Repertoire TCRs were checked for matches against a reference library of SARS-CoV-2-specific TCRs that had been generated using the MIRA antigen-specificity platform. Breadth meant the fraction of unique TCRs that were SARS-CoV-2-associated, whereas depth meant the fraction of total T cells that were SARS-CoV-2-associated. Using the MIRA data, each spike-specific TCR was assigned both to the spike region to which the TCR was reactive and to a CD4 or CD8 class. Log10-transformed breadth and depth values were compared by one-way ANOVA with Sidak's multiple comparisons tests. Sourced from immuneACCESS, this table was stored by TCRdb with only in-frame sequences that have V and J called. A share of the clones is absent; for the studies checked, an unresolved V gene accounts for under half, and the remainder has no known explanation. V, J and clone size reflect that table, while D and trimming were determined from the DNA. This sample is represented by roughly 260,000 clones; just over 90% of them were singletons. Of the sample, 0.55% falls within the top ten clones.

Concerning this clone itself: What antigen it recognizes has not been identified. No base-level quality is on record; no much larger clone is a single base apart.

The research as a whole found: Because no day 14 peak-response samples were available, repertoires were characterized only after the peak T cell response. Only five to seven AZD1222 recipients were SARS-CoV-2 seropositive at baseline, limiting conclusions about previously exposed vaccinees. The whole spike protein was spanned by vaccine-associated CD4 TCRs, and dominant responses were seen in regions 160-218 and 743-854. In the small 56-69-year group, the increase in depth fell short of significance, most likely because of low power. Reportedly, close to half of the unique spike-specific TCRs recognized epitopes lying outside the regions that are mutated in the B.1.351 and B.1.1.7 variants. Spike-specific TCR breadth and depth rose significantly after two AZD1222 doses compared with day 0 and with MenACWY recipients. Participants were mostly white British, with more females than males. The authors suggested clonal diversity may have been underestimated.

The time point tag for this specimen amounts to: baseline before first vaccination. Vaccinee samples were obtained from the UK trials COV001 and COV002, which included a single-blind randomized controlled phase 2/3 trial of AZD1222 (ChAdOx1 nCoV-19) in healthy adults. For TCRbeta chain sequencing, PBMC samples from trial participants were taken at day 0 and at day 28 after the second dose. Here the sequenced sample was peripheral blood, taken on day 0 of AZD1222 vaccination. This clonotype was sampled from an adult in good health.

CDR3 protein: CASSQTGGATGYTF. The DNA sequence follows: TGTGCCAGCAGCCAGACAGGGGGCGCGACTGGCTACACCTTC. The chain was built from TRBV2 and TRBJ1-2; TRBD1 lines up with 10 middle nucleotides. The CDR3 has 14 amino acids, counting the end cysteine and phenylalanine. The DNA shown is the 42-base CDR3, in frame from base 1. CDR1 is given as SNHLY and CDR2 as FYNNEI, both from the germline V gene. V is trimmed back by 6 bases and J by 7 bases, and the junction contains 8 bases that no gene match accounts for.